Listed below are T cell receptor beta chains from one sample, sequenced in a study of vaccination and CD4 T cells after COVID-19. TCRdb ran MiXCR on the PCR reads and lists one entry per CDR3 protein. Altogether under 5,000 distinct CDR3 sequences are present, 11% to 15% being singletons, with the ten largest covering roughly a sixth. Their cognate antigens are unknown. The material sequenced was CD4+ T cells from blood, cultured in vitro. The receptors derive from a human donor who had recovered from COVID-19. Both conserved end residues are part of each CDR3. Fields, in order: J gene, clone size, V gene, D gene, CDR3 protein, CDR3 DNA. D genes are given only for firm matches. Clone size is stated in some rows and not others, as once, few, many or a class when expanded.

TRBJ2-5 medium-sized TRBV20-1 TRBD2 CSASRTSGGQETQYF TGCAGTGCTAGCCGGACTAGCGGGGGCCAAGAGACCCAGTACTTC
TRBJ1-1 medium-sized TRBV11-2 - CASSPRTGNSEAFF TGTGCCAGCAGCCCCCGGACGGGGAACTCTGAAGCTTTCTTT
TRBJ1-1 - TRBV11-2 - CASSSRFTEAFF TGTGCCAGCAGCTCTCGGTTCACTGAAGCTTTCTTT
TRBJ1-5 few TRBV6-2/TRBV6-3 - CASSYSGRRIIGSNQPQHF TGTGCCAGCAGTTACTCGGGCAGGCGGATAATCGGGAGCAATCAGCCCCAGCATTTT
TRBJ1-6 large TRBV20-1 - CSALRTASNSPLHF TGCAGTGCACTCAGGACAGCTTCTAATTCACCCCTCCACTTT
TRBJ2-2 medium-sized TRBV15 TRBD1 CATSILDRDTGELFF TGTGCCACCAGCATACTGGACAGGGACACCGGGGAGCTGTTTTTT
TRBJ2-3 few TRBV4-1 - CASSQDKSGEAQYF TGCGCCAGCAGCCAAGATAAGTCGGGTGAAGCGCAGTATTTT
TRBJ1-2 few TRBV12-5 - CASAPAASQGYTF TGTGCTAGTGCCCCGGCAGCCTCTCAAGGCTACACCTTC
TRBJ2-3 medium-sized TRBV20-1 - CSARGGGPDTQYF TGCAGTGCTAGAGGTGGGGGCCCAGATACGCAGTATTTT
TRBJ1-5 medium-sized TRBV24-1 TRBD1 CATSDSSGQGDSNQPQHF TGTGCCACCAGTGATTCCTCGGGACAGGGGGATAGCAATCAGCCCCAGCATTTT
TRBJ1-3 medium-sized TRBV20-1 - CSARDGSRSGNTIYF TGCAGTGCTAGAGATGGGTCCCGTTCTGGAAACACCATATATTTT
TRBJ1-2 - TRBV30 - CAWSAGRRGYTF TGTGCCTGGAGCGCGGGGCGTCGGGGCTACACCTTC
TRBJ2-1 few TRBV5-1 TRBD1 CASSLSAGGWNEQFF TGCGCCAGCAGCTTGTCGGCAGGGGGCTGGAATGAGCAGTTCTTC
TRBJ2-3 once TRBV14 - CASSQLMTRPADTQYF TGTGCCAGCAGCCAATTAATGACACGTCCGGCGGATACGCAGTATTTT
TRBJ1-6 - TRBV19 - CASSISQGTTYNSPLHF TGTGCCAGTAGTATAAGTCAGGGGACAACTTATAATTCACCCCTCCACTTT
TRBJ2-5 few TRBV12-3/TRBV12-4 - CASSLLDRRGTQYF TGTGCCAGCAGCTTATTGGACAGGAGGGGGACCCAGTACTTC
TRBJ1-6 few TRBV14 TRBD1 CASRGQGQSPLHF TGTGCCAGCAGGGGACAGGGCCAGTCACCCCTCCACTTT
TRBJ2-1 few TRBV12-3/TRBV12-4 - CASSLEWGTFRFF TGTGCCAGCAGTTTAGAGTGGGGGACCTTTCGGTTCTTC
TRBJ2-7 few TRBV12-3/TRBV12-4 - CASSLTSNEQYF TGTGCCAGCAGTTTAACTTCAAACGAGCAGTACTTC
TRBJ2-7 large TRBV6-1 - CASSDSREQYF TGTGCCAGCTCGGACAGTCGGGAGCAGTACTTC
TRBJ2-5 - TRBV5-1 TRBD2 CASSLVAGGPEQTQYF TGCGCCAGCAGCTTGGTAGCGGGGGGACCGGAACAGACCCAGTACTTC
TRBJ1-1 medium-sized TRBV27 - CASSRQVNTEAFF TGTGCCAGCAGTAGGCAGGTGAACACTGAAGCTTTCTTT
TRBJ1-5 medium-sized TRBV6-1 - CASSQQQGQPQHF TGTGCCAGCAGCCAGCAACAGGGACAGCCCCAGCATTTT
TRBJ2-3 - TRBV20-1 TRBD2 CSARGLAGGTDTQYF TGCAGTGCTAGAGGACTAGCGGGGGGCACAGATACGCAGTATTTT
TRBJ1-2 medium-sized TRBV7-3 - CASSLGGPPTF TGTGCCAGCAGCTTAGGAGGACCACCCACCTTC
TRBJ2-7 few TRBV12-3/TRBV12-4 - CASSWGAKDGEQYF TGTGCCAGCAGTTGGGGGGCAAAGGACGGCGAGCAGTACTTC
TRBJ2-7 - TRBV12-3/TRBV12-4 - CASSSAGGREQYF TGTGCCAGCAGTTCGGCTGGGGGGCGCGAGCAGTACTTC
TRBJ1-6 large TRBV27 - CASGDRGNSPLHF TGTGCCAGCGGTGACAGAGGGAATTCACCCCTCCACTTT
TRBJ2-3 - TRBV5-1 - CASSLPGSPRDTQYF TGCGCCAGCAGCCTTCCCGGATCCCCGAGGGATACGCAGTATTTT
TRBJ2-7 - TRBV6-1 TRBD1 CASRRSGQGIYEQYF TGTGCCAGCAGAAGATCAGGACAGGGGATCTACGAGCAGTACTTC
TRBJ2-5 - TRBV5-8 - CASSPKRTRPRETQYF TGTGCCAGCAGCCCAAAAAGAACACGCCCGAGGGAGACCCAGTACTTC
TRBJ2-7 few TRBV5-8 TRBD2 CASSLAIGRGTLEQYF TGTGCCAGCAGCTTGGCTATCGGGAGGGGGACCCTCGAGCAGTACTTC
TRBJ2-2 once TRBV5-1 - CASSFGQPGELFF TGCGCCAGCAGCTTCGGACAGCCCGGGGAGCTGTTTTTT
TRBJ2-3 few TRBV7-3 TRBD2 CASSLNGGAVYTQYF TGTGCCAGCAGCTTGAACGGGGGGGCAGTATATACGCAGTATTTT
TRBJ2-5 - TRBV6-5 - CASSYSLDSEETQYF TGTGCCAGCAGTTACTCCCTTGATAGTGAAGAGACCCAGTACTTC
TRBJ2-7 - TRBV20-1 - CSARDKNRAPYEQYF TGCAGTGCTAGAGATAAGAACAGGGCACCCTACGAGCAGTACTTC
TRBJ2-7 - TRBV5-1 - CASTNQTSMYLCASLGPGVYEQYF -
TRBJ1-1 medium-sized TRBV27 - CASSLFRGVNTEAFF TGTGCCAGCAGTTTATTCAGGGGAGTGAACACTGAAGCTTTCTTT
TRBJ2-5 few TRBV19 TRBD1 CASSPGTGWGETQYF TGTGCCAGTTCTCCCGGGACAGGGTGGGGAGAGACCCAGTACTTC
TRBJ2-2 medium-sized TRBV15 TRBD2 CATSRAFSSGGNTGELFF TGTGCCACCAGCAGAGCCTTCTCTAGCGGGGGGAACACCGGGGAGCTGTTTTTT
TRBJ1-1 large TRBV6-1 - CASSELGITEAFF TGTGCCAGCAGTGAATTAGGGATAACTGAAGCTTTCTTT
TRBJ2-1 few TRBV12-3/TRBV12-4 - CASSFGARYNEQFF TGTGCCAGCAGTTTTGGGGCTCGGTACAATGAGCAGTTCTTC
TRBJ1-6 medium-sized TRBV18 TRBD1 CASSPTGGDSPLHF TGTGCCAGCTCACCGACAGGGGGCGATTCACCCCTCCACTTT
TRBJ2-7 medium-sized TRBV2 - CASSDLRAPSYEQYF TGTGCCAGCAGTGATTTGCGGGCCCCGTCCTACGAGCAGTACTTC
TRBJ2-5 - TRBV20-1 - CSARSDGIQETQYF TGCAGTGCTAGATCCGACGGAATTCAAGAGACCCAGTACTTC
TRBJ2-5 few TRBV12-3/TRBV12-4 TRBD1 CASSPTGQGKRETQYF TGTGCCAGCAGTCCCACGGGACAGGGTAAACGAGAGACCCAGTACTTC
TRBJ2-1 - TRBV7-9 TRBD2 CASSLGEGLAAYNEQFF TGTGCCAGCAGCTTAGGGGAGGGACTAGCGGCCTACAATGAGCAGTTCTTC
TRBJ2-3 - TRBV11-2 TRBD2 CASSSGLAGTDTQYF TGTGCCAGCAGCTCGGGACTAGCGGGGACAGATACGCAGTATTTT
TRBJ2-1 - TRBV29-1 - CSVDYINEQFF TGCAGCGTTGATTATATCAATGAGCAGTTCTTC
TRBJ2-3 - TRBV12-3/TRBV12-4 TRBD1 CASSYRGLGTDTQYF TGTGCCAGCAGTTACAGGGGCTTGGGTACAGATACGCAGTATTTT
TRBJ2-2 - TRBV7-9 - CARGPDAGELFF TGTGCCAGGGGACCGGACGCCGGGGAGCTGTTTTTT
TRBJ2-7 few TRBV20-1 - CSAQHRDYEQYF TGCAGTGCCCAGCACAGGGACTACGAGCAGTACTTC
TRBJ1-2 - TRBV27 TRBD1 CASSLRTGGASRDGHTF TGTGCCAGCAGTCTCCGGACAGGGGGGGCCTCTAGAGATGGCCACACCTTC
TRBJ1-2 - TRBV3-1 - CASSQTTGFSYGYTF TGTGCCAGCAGCCAAACCACAGGGTTTAGCTATGGCTACACCTTC
TRBJ2-1 few TRBV7-9 - CASSSTGRRWNEQFF TGTGCCAGCAGCTCAACAGGTCGCCGGTGGAATGAGCAGTTCTTC
TRBJ1-5 medium-sized TRBV2 - CASSENWAQPQHF TGTGCCAGCAGTGAAAATTGGGCACAGCCCCAGCATTTT
TRBJ2-1 medium-sized TRBV11-3 - CASSLNLRNEQFF TGTGCCAGCAGCTTGAACTTGAGGAATGAGCAGTTCTTC
TRBJ2-5 - TRBV19 TRBD1 CASSKGTGEETQYF TGTGCCAGTAGTAAGGGGACAGGTGAAGAGACCCAGTACTTC
TRBJ2-7 few TRBV2 - CASSWGLGISYF -